This is a list of T cell receptor beta chains from one sample in a study of blood T cell repertoires in COVID-19. Method: immunoSEQ multiplex PCR; TCRdb's copy keeps in-frame clones and lacks some. The sample contains some 70,000 clones, about nine tenths of which appear only once. Specimen: peripheral blood. These receptors all stem from a man younger than 40 with acute or convalescent COVID-19. Each CDR3 is given with its conserved first and last residue. The D gene is left open where the match is weak. The listing skips clone size in some rows; elsewhere it reads once, few, many or a size class.

v_call	clone_size	j_call	d_call	cdr3_aa	cdr3_nt
TRBV9	-	TRBJ2-5	TRBD1	CASSVTGQGSLETQYF	TGTGCCAGCAGCGTAACGGGACAGGGGAGTCTAGAGACCCAGTACTTC
TRBV15	-	TRBJ2-7	TRBD1	CATSRVGTGAFEQYF	TGTGCCACCAGCAGGGTGGGGACAGGGGCTTTCGAGCAGTACTTC
TRBV18	-	TRBJ2-3	TRBD2	CASSPAGVADTQYF	TGTGCCAGCTCACCGGCGGGAGTCGCAGATACGCAGTATTTT
TRBV5-4	-	TRBJ1-1	-	CASSLAGILNTEAFF	TGTGCCAGCAGCTTAGCCGGTATACTGAACACTGAAGCTTTCTTT
TRBV5-5	-	TRBJ2-5	-	CASSLALGGGDQETQYF	TGTGCCAGCAGCTTGGCCTTAGGGGGTGGGGACCAAGAGACCCAGTACTTC
TRBV28	-	TRBJ1-1	TRBD1	CASKNRGRTEAFF	TGTGCCAGCAAGAACAGGGGACGGACTGAAGCTTTCTTT
TRBV7-3	few	TRBJ2-2	-	CASSPIGAGELFF	TGTGCCAGCAGCCCCATAGGGGCCGGGGAGCTGTTTTTT
TRBV11-2	-	TRBJ2-1	-	CASSFNFRNEQFF	TGTGCCAGCAGCTTCAACTTCCGCAATGAGCAGTTCTTC
TRBV7-9	-	TRBJ1-6	-	CASSPGSGDSYNSPLHF	TGTGCCAGCAGCCCCGGGAGCGGGGACTCCTATAATTCACCCCTCCACTTT
TRBV6-5	-	TRBJ2-1	-	CASRRDFRNEQFF	TGTGCCAGCAGAAGGGACTTCCGCAATGAGCAGTTCTTC
TRBV18	-	TRBJ1-5	TRBD1	CASSPGTGEGNQPQHF	TGTGCCAGCTCACCGGGGACAGGGGAAGGCAATCAGCCCCAGCATTTT
TRBV7-2	-	TRBJ2-7	-	CASSSYPFAGPEDEQYF	TGTGCCAGCAGCTCCTACCCTTTTGCGGGCCCGGAGGACGAGCAGTACTTC
TRBV7-9	-	TRBJ1-2	TRBD1	CASSLNFRGRGDYGYTF	TGTGCCAGCAGCTTAAATTTCAGGGGGCGCGGTGACTATGGCTACACCTTC
TRBV18	-	TRBJ2-2	TRBD2	CASSRAGSNTGELFF	TGTGCCAGCTCACGAGCGGGGTCGAACACCGGGGAGCTGTTTTTT
TRBV7-9	-	TRBJ2-1	TRBD2	CASSRLAVYNEQFF	TGTGCCAGCAGCCGACTAGCGGTCTACAATGAGCAGTTCTTC
TRBV15	once	TRBJ2-7	TRBD2	CATSGWGEASGAYEQYF	TGTGCCACCAGCGGCTGGGGTGAGGCTAGCGGGGCCTACGAGCAGTACTTC